The 24 T cell receptor beta chains in this list originate from one sample, sequenced in a study of blood T cell repertoires in COVID-19. The repertoire was sequenced with immunoSEQ multiplex PCR; TCRdb's copy has only in-frame clones and lacks some. The sample lists about 170,000 clones, more than 70% occurring once. Material for sequencing was peripheral blood. The receptors stem from a man aged 45-65 years who had recovered from COVID-19.

The chain uses TRBV19 and TRBJ2-1, with TRBD2 matching 8 bases. CDR1 and CDR2 from the germline V gene are LNHDA and SQIVND (reference sequence). Trimming cost V 5 bases and J 8 bases; bases outside gene matches: 14. The CDR3 runs to 16 residues. CDR3 sequence (DNA): TGTGCCAGTAGTTTTTCCGGGACTAGATATTCGCATGAGCAGTTCTTC. Its translation is CASSFSGTRYSHEQFF.

This clone appeared once. This sequence joins TRBV5-6 and TRBJ1-2, with TRBD1 matching over 8 bases. Germline values: CDR1 SGHDT, CDR2 YYEEEE. V dropped 2 bases and J dropped 8; count of bases not matched to a gene: 14. The CDR3 loop spans 16 amino acids. The CDR3 DNA is TGTGCCAGCAGCTTTGCTCCTGGACAGGGAATAATGGGCTACACCTTC. It translates to CASSFAPGQGIMGYTF.

The chain uses TRBV6-7 and TRBJ2-5, with 13 bases fitting TRBD2. TRBV6-7 is an ORF; its function is uncertain. The length of the CDR3 is 17 residues. With 8 bases clipped from V and 5 bases from J, the junction kept 14 bases outside the gene matches. As DNA, the CDR3 is TGTGCCAGCTGTGGACTAGCGGGGGTTTTTCTATGGGAGACCCAGTACTTC. The encoded protein is CASCGLAGVFLWETQYF.

The V call is TRBV9, the J call TRBJ1-2; D unclear. The CDR3 length is 15 residues. V lost 2 bases to trimming and J lost 0 bases, with 11 bases between them. CDR1 is SGDLS, CDR2 YYNGEE, per germline. CDR3 nucleotides: TGTGCCAGCAGCGTCGGAGACTCAACTAACTATGGCTACACCTTC. It specifies CASSVGDSTNYGYTF.

The chain combines TRBV5-6 with TRBJ1-1; TRBD1 aligns across 9 bases. CDR3 length equals 16 residues. Germline CDR1 and CDR2: SGHDT and YYEEEE. V lost 3 bases to trimming and J lost 0 bases; unmatched junction nucleotides: 6. Written as DNA, the CDR3 is TGTGCCAGCAGCTACGGGACAGGGCATCTGAACACTGAAGCTTTCTTT. Translation: CASSYGTGHLNTEAFF.

This clone was seen once. This chain uses TRBV7-9 with TRBJ2-7; weak D call: TRBD1 (8 bases). Germline loops: CDR1 SEHNR, CDR2 FQNEAQ (reference sequence). V dropped 5 bases and J dropped 7 bases, with 18 bases sitting between them. This CDR3 spans 14 amino acids. The CDR3 DNA reads as TGTGCCAGCAGCCACCAGCACAGGGGGGGAGAGCAGTACTTC. Encoded protein: CASSHQHRGGEQYF. Combining the CDR3 with reference TRBV7-9 and TRBJ2-7 gives the whole variable domain DTGVSQNPRHKITKRGQNVTFRCDPISEHNRLYWYRQTLGQGPEFLTYFQNEAQLEKSRLLSDRFSAERPKGSFSTLEIQRTEQGDSAMYLCASSHQHRGGEQYFGPGTRLTVT.

V and J are TRBV6-5 and TRBJ1-5; TRBD1 matches 7 bases. This CDR3 has 10 residues. CDR1 MNHEY and CDR2 SVGAGI come from the germline V gene. This chain's CDR3 is CASGGQPQHF. DNA of the CDR3: TGTGCATCAGGGGGTCAGCCCCAGCATTTT.

This clone was observed a handful of times. This chain connects TRBV9 to TRBJ1-2; tentative D call: TRBD1 (5 bases). CDR1 is SGDLS, CDR2 YYNGEE, per germline. The CDR3 has 14 residues. V was clipped by 0 bases and J by 5 bases, with 11 bases between them. The CDR3: CASSVGGEVYGYTF. CDR3 nucleotides: TGTGCCAGCAGCGTAGGAGGGGAGGTGTATGGCTACACCTTC.

V gene TRBV18 combines with J gene TRBJ2-5, with D uncertain. This CDR3 is built from 13 residues. V was trimmed by 1 base and J by 3 bases, leaving 6 bases between them. Germline V lookup: CDR1 KGHSH, CDR2 LQKENI. CDR3 coding DNA: TGTGCCAGCTCACCACGTCCCGAAGAGACCCAGTACTTC. Amino acid sequence: CASSPRPEETQYF.

This chain connects TRBV2 to TRBJ2-7; TRBD2 might be the D (6 bases). Germline CDR1 SNHLY, CDR2 FYNNEI. The CDR3 covers 15 residues. Trimming removed 5 bases at V and 2 bases at J, with 16 bases between. The CDR3 loop is CASSPSGRDAYEQYF. CDR3 in DNA: TGTGCCAGCAGTCCTAGTGGGCGGGACGCCTACGAGCAGTACTTC. The entire variable domain, with the rest obtained from reference TRBV2 and TRBJ2-7, is as follows: EPEVTQTPSHQVTQMGQEVILRCVPISNHLYFYWYRQILGQKVEFLVSFYNNEISEKSEIFDDQFSVERPDGSNFTLKIRSTKLEDSAMYFCASSPSGRDAYEQYFGPGTRLTVT.

A single count supports this clone. The chain recombines TRBV6-5 with TRBJ1-1, with TRBD1 matching over 8 bases. After removal of 2 bases from V and 7 bases from J, the junction contained 6 bases not matched to a gene. From germline, CDR1 is MNHEY and CDR2 SVGAGI. CDR3 length: 14 residues. In DNA, the CDR3 is TGTGCCAGCAGTTACCACGGACAGGGTGGTGAAGCTTTCTTT. Translating it yields CASSYHGQGGEAFF.

This clone appeared a single time. V gene TRBV29-1 combines with J gene TRBJ2-5, with 9 bases fitting TRBD2. Germline V lookup: CDR1 SQVTM, CDR2 ANQGSEA. V was pared by 6 bases and J by 5 bases, with 7 bases of the junction left unmatched. The CDR3 runs to 13 residues. CDR3 nucleotides: TGCAGCGTGGGCGGGGGGGTCTACGAGACCCAGTACTTC. This codes for CSVGGGVYETQYF.

V is TRBV6-5 and J is TRBJ1-3, with 7 bases matching TRBD1. Trimming at V came to 2 bases and at J to 0 bases, leaving 4 bases not matched to a gene. The V gene's germline CDR1 is MNHEY and CDR2 SVGAGI. The CDR3 covers 16 residues. CDR3 sequence reads: CASSYTGQNSGNTIYF. CDR3 DNA sequence: TGTGCCAGCAGTTACACGGGACAGAACTCTGGAAACACCATATATTTT.

The chain recombines TRBV20-1 with TRBJ1-6; D ambiguous. CDR1 is DFQATT and CDR2 is SNEGSKA in the germline V gene (reference sequence). The CDR3 is 13 residues long. Trimming took 3 bases from V and 7 from J, leaving 10 bases between them. This CDR3 reads CSASSTENSPLHF. The CDR3 DNA reads as TGCAGTGCTAGTAGTACAGAGAATTCACCCCTCCACTTT.

The chain has TRBV15 and TRBJ1-6, with a weak D call TRBD1 (6 bases). There are 16 residues in the CDR3. Looked up from germline, CDR1 is LNHNV and CDR2 is YYDKDF (reference sequence). Trimming took 1 base from V and 7 from J, leaving 14 bases between them. The CDR3 DNA follows: TGTGCCACCAGCAGAGGGTCCGGGACACCGAATTCACCCCTCCACTTT. Encoded protein: CATSRGSGTPNSPLHF. Filled out from reference TRBV15 and TRBJ1-6, the complete variable domain reads DAMVIQNPRYQVTQFGKPVTLSCSQTLNHNVMYWYQQKSSQAPKLLFHYYDKDFNNEADTPDNFQSRRPNTSFCFLDIRSPGLGDTAMYLCATSRGSGTPNSPLHFGNGTRLTVT.

This clone occurred once. The V gene is TRBV19, the J gene TRBJ2-5; perhaps TRBD1 as D (6 bases). V lost 7 bases and J 6 bases, leaving 15 bases between the germline ends. Germline V CDR1 and CDR2: LNHDA, SQIVND (reference sequence). The CDR3 is 13 residues long. The CDR3 DNA reads TGTGCCAGTACCCCGGACAGTCCCAAGACCCAGTACTTC. Translation: CASTPDSPKTQYF.

The chain links TRBV19 to TRBJ1-2, with 7 bases matching TRBD1. The CDR3 is 14 residues long. Germline assignment: CDR1 LNHDA and CDR2 SQIVND (reference sequence). V lost 9 bases and J lost 3; bases outside the gene matches: 10. As DNA, the CDR3 is TGTGCCAGCCTCAATCAAGGGGGCCACTATGGCTACACCTTC. It codes for CASLNQGGHYGYTF.

This clone turned up a few times. This sequence joins TRBV7-8 and TRBJ1-3; 8 nucleotides align to TRBD1. The V and J ends lost 2 bases and 0 bases, in that order; junction bases with no gene match: 6. This CDR3 contains 17 residues. Germline values: CDR1 SGHVS, CDR2 FQNEAQ. This CDR3 is CASSLSRTGYSGNTIYF. CDR3 coding DNA: TGTGCCAGCAGCTTATCCCGGACAGGGTACTCTGGAAACACCATATATTTT.

This clone was seen a single time. The rearrangement links TRBV28 to TRBJ2-7; 8 bases line up with TRBD2. V was pared by 4 bases and J by 1 base, with 9 bases of the junction left unmatched. Germline loops: CDR1 MDHEN, CDR2 SYDVKM. The CDR3 runs to 16 residues. In DNA form, the CDR3 reads TGTGCCAGCAGTTCTCGAGCCGGGGGGGGTTCCTACGAGCAGTACTTC. Its protein is CASSSRAGGGSYEQYF.

This chain's CDR3 is CASSSDRVINSPLHF. The CDR3 region has the DNA TGTGCCAGCAGTTCAGACAGGGTAATAAATTCACCCCTCCACTTT. The V and J genes are TRBV2 and TRBJ1-6; TRBD1 matches at 7 bases. The CDR3 consists of 15 residues. With V trimmed by 5 bases and J by 7 bases, 8 bases remained unmatched. CDR1 and CDR2 from the germline V gene are SNHLY and FYNNEI.

This clone appeared once. The chain is built from TRBV12-3 or TRBV12-4 and TRBJ1-1; 7 bases align to TRBD1. This CDR3 is built from 12 residues. The V gene end was trimmed by 5 bases and the J gene end by 11 bases; junction bases not matched to a gene: 8. This chain's CDR3 is CASSPSTGLAFF. The DNA of the CDR3 is TGTGCCAGCAGTCCTTCGACAGGGTTGGCTTTCTTT.

The chain is built from TRBV5-1 and TRBJ2-3, with 8 positions matching TRBD2. V gave up 5 bases and J gave up 5 bases; unmatched junction bases: 7. CDR1 is SGHRS and CDR2 is YFSETQ in the germline V gene. The CDR3 totals 14 residues. The CDR3 nucleotides are TGCGCCAGCAGTGGCCTAGCGGGTATAGATACGCAGTATTTT. Encoded protein: CASSGLAGIDTQYF.

The V and J genes are TRBV9 and TRBJ1-2; 8 bases are shared with TRBD1. CDR1 and CDR2 from the germline V gene are SGDLS and YYNGEE. J lost 8 bases, V lost 1 base, and 19 bases had no gene match. The CDR3 extends over 18 amino acids. The CDR3 region is CASSVFRTVRQGNQGYTF. CDR3 coding DNA: TGTGCCAGCAGCGTATTTCGTACCGTGAGACAGGGGAATCAGGGCTACACCTTC.

The chain uses TRBV6-2 or TRBV6-3 and TRBJ2-1; D might be TRBD2 (7 bases). Germline V gives CDR1 MNHEY, CDR2 SVGEGT. The CDR3 length is 19 residues. The V and J ends lost 2 bases and 4 bases respectively, with 24 bases between them. Here the CDR3 DNA reads TGTGCCAGCAGTTACGCGGCGGGGGCCCTTACACCTACGTACAATGAGCAGTTCTTC. Amino acid sequence: CASSYAAGALTPTYNEQFF.